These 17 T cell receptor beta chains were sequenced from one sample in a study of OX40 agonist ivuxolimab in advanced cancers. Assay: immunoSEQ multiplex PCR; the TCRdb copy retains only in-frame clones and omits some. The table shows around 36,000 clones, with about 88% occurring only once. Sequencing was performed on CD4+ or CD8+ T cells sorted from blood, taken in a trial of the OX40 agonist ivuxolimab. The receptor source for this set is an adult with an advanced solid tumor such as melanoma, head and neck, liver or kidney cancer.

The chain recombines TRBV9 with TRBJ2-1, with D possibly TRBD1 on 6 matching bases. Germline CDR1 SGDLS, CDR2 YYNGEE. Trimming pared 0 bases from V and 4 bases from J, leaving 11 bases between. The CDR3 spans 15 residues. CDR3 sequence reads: CASSVEGTQYNEQFF. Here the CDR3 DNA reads TGTGCCAGCAGCGTAGAGGGGACACAATACAATGAGCAGTTCTTC.

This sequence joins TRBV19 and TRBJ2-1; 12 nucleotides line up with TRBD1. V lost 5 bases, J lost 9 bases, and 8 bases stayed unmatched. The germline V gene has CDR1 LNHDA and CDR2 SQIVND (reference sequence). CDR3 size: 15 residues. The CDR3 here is CASSEGQGAISEQFF. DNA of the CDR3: TGTGCCAGTAGTGAGGGACAGGGGGCAATTTCTGAGCAGTTCTTC.

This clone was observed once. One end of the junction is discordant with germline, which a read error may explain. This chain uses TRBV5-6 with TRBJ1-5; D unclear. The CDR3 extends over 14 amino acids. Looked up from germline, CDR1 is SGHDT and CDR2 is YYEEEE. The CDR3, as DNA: TGTGCCAGCAGCTTGGACACTAGCGATCAGCCCCAGCATTTT. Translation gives CASSLDTSDQPQHF.

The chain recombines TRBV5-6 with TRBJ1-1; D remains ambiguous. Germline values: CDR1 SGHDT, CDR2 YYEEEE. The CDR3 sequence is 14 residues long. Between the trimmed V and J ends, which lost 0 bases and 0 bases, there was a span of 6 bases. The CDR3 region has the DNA TGTGCCAGCAGCTTGGGAGGGATGAACACTGAAGCTTTCTTT. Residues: CASSLGGMNTEAFF. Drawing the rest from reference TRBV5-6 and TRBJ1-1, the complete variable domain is DAGVTQSPTHLIKTRGQQVTLRCSPKSGHDTVSWYQQALGQGPQFIFQYYEEEERQRGNFPDRFSGHQFPNYSSELNVNALLLGDSALYLCASSLGGMNTEAFFGQGTRLTVV.

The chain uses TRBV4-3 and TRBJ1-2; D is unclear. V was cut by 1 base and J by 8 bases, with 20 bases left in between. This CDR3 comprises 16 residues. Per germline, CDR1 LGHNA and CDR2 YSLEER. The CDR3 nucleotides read TGCGCCAGCAGCCAAGTGTATAGGCAGGATATCTTCGGCTACACCTTC. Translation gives CASSQVYRQDIFGYTF.

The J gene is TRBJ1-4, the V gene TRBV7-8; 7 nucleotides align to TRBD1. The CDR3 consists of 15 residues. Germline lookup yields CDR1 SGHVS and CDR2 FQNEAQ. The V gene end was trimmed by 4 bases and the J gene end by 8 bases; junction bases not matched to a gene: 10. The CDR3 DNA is TGTGCCAGCAGCTCCTTGACAGGGCTGAGCGAAAAACTGTTTTTT. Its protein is CASSSLTGLSEKLFF.

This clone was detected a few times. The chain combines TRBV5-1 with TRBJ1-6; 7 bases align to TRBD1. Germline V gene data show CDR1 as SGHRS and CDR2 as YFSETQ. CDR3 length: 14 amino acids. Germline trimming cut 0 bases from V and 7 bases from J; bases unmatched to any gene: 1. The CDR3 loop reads CASSLGDRNSPLHF. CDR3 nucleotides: TGCGCCAGCAGCTTGGGGGACAGAAATTCACCCCTCCACTTT.

The CDR3 reads CASSITGYNEQFF. Written as DNA, the CDR3 is TGTGCCAGCAGCATAACTGGCTACAATGAGCAGTTCTTC. V gene TRBV7-8 combines with J gene TRBJ2-1; D unresolved. The CDR3 contains 13 residues. Trimming stripped 5 bases from V and 3 bases from J, with 8 bases between. CDR1 SGHVS and CDR2 FQNEAQ come from the germline V gene.

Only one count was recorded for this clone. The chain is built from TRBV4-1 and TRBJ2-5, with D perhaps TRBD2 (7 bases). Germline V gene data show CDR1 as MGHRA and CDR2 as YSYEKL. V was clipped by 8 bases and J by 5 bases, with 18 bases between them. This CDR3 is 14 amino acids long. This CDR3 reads CASRGDIWEETQYF. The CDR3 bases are TGCGCCAGCCGGGGGGACATCTGGGAGGAGACCCAGTACTTC.

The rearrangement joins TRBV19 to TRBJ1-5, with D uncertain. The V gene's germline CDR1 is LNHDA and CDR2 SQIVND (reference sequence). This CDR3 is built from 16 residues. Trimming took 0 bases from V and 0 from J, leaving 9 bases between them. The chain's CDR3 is CASSIETAASNQPQHF. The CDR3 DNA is TGTGCCAGTAGTATAGAGACGGCTGCTAGCAATCAGCCCCAGCATTTT.

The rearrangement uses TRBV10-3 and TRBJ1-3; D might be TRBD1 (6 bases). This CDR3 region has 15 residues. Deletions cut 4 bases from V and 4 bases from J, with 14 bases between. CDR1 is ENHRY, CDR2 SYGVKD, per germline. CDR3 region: CAISVTGTLGNTIYF. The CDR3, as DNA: TGTGCCATCAGTGTAACCGGGACATTGGGAAACACCATATATTTT.

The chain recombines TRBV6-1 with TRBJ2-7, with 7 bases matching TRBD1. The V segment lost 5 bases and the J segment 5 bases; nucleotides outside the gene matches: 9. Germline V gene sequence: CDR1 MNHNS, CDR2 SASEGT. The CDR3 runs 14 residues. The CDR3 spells CASSPGQHVHEQYF. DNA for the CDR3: TGTGCCAGCAGTCCGGGACAGCATGTCCACGAGCAGTACTTC.

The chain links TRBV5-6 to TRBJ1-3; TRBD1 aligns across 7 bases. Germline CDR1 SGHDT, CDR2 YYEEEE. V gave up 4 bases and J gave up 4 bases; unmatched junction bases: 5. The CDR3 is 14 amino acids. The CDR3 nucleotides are TGTGCCAGCAGCAAGACAGGGACCGGAAACACCATATATTTT. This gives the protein CASSKTGTGNTIYF.

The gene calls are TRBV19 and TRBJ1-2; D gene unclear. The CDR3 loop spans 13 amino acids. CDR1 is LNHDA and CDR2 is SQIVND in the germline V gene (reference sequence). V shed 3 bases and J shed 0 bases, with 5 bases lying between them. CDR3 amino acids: CASSMVTNYGYTF. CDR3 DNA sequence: TGTGCCAGTAGTATGGTCACTAACTATGGCTACACCTTC.

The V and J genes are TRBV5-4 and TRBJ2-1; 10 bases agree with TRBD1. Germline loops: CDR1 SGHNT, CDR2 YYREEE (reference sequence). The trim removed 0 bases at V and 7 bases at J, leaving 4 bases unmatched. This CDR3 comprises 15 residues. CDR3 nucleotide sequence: TGTGCCAGCAGCTTGGTCGAGGACAGGGGGAATGAGCAGTTCTTC. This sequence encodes CASSLVEDRGNEQFF.

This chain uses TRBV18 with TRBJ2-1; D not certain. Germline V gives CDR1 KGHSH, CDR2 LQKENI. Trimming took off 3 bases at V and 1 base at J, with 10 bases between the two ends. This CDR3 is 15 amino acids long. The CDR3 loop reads CASSPPDLSYNEQFF. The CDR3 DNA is TGTGCCAGCTCACCTCCGGATCTTTCCTACAATGAGCAGTTCTTC.

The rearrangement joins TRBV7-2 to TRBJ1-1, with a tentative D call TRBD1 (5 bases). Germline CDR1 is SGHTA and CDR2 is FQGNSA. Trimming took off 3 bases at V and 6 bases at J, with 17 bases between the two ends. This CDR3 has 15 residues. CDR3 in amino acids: CASSFFLGADAEAFF. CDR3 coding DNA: TGTGCCAGCAGCTTTTTTCTAGGGGCGGACGCTGAAGCTTTCTTT.